This T cell receptor (beta chain) was recorded in a study of T cells expressing NK-cell markers. TCRdb re-called the 5' RACE reads, yielding one record per CDR3 amino acid sequence without DNA. The data include approximately 22,000 distinct CDR3 sequences; the top ten clones carry over 50%. The receptor was isolated from a man aged 18-75 years in good health. Sequenced: blood T cells: a sorted CD56 or NKG2C T cell subset, CD4+ or CD8+ T cells, or bulk PBMC T cells (not recorded which).

CDR3: CASRLTGTGELFF. The J gene is TRBJ2-2, the V gene TRBV12-3 or TRBV12-4; the D gene TCRdb calls, TRBD1, cannot be checked with no DNA. CDR3 length: 13 residues.